The clone carrying this T cell receptor beta chain has just one count. The CDR3 length is 15 residues. Germline V gene data show CDR1 as MNHEY and CDR2 as SVGAGI. V lost 8 bases, J lost 2 bases, and 6 bases stayed unmatched. They isolated at least 7 million PBMCs from each sample. Samples each had at least 6 micrograms of total RNA extracted. The data originate from a study of blood T cells in healthy people across ages. About the study: About one barcoded beta molecule was captured per two T cells (by template switching).

Alongside a J-beta primer mix, a sample-barcoded 5' primer served in a second PCR lasting about 7 to 12 cycles. Each cDNA molecule was tagged by a template-switch adaptor with 12 random nucleotides. TCRdb ran MiXCR on the 5' RACE reads and lists one entry per CDR3 protein. The table lists around 650,000 distinct CDR3 sequences, roughly two fifths of them singletons, with roughly 30% in the top ten. Specimen: blood. The chain recombines TRBV6-5 with TRBJ2-5, with TRBD2 matching over 12 bases. The source is a man at least 80 years old in good health. The CDR3 is CASSSGGAGQETQYF. The CDR3 coding sequence is TGTGCCAGCTCTAGCGGGGGGGCCGGGCAAGAGACCCAGTACTTC.